This T cell receptor beta chain was profiled in a study of cytomegalovirus exposure and HLA in healthy donors (dated by TCRdb to between 2016 and 2019). Looking at the study overall: In an earlier analysis of roughly 590 of the donors, under 300 Gb of sequence data and 90 million to 120 million unique TCR beta sequences from about 179 million T cells were reported. The T cell repertoires of under 750 subjects were profiled by immunosequencing and related to cytomegalovirus serostatus. Among about 360 genotyped donors of the cohort, an average of about 240,000 unique TCR beta nucleotide sequences were sequenced per donor, roughly 18% of them non-productive. HLA typing included class I and class II loci at four-digit resolution. Among the roughly 400 genotyped donors, more than 70% belonged to the genetic ancestry cluster associated with self-reported Caucasian donors. Genome-wide SNP genotypes for about 65% of the 666 donors were used in a later genetic analysis, which treated that subset as a discovery cohort. To predict cytomegalovirus infection status, the study combined high-throughput TCR immunosequencing, statistical association of individual TCRs with disease status, and machine learning. An early release covering roughly 640 HLA-typed donors comprised 250 to 350 gigabases of sequencing data and 85 million or so unique TCR sequences. The number of donors typed differed by locus, with about 629-640 for A, B, C, DRB1 and DQB1, more than 500 for DQA1, 600 to 610 for DPA1, and around 430 for DPB1. To decide whether each TCR beta V gene segment behaved as functional or pseudogenic, an earlier analysis of fewer than 750 of the donors relied on high-throughput TCR beta sequencing. All discovery cohort repertoires had been generated on a single sequencing platform. Alongside the repertoire data, information on donor age, sex, ethnicity and CMV serostatus was compiled. A later analysis re-analyzed previously published TCR beta repertoires from approximately 670 donors and added high-resolution HLA genotyping to study TCR occurrence patterns. Along with the approximately 600-subject first cohort, a separate validation cohort of some 130 different subjects was used. The study aimed to test whether signatures of past pathogen exposure could be identified by cataloging public T cell receptors. In the later analysis, no new phenotypic data were used to find candidate immune exposures; instead, reliance was placed on TCR beta sequences and their occurrence across donors. Because of strong linkage in the cohort, four to six DR-DQ haplotypes were treated as single units for association and clustering. The paper's findings and limits, for the study overall: Sequencing depth was assumed to be roughly uniform across donors in the presence/absence analyses, though that assumption may not hold. Correlated functional status among segregating V segments might reflect linkage disequilibrium, but an unknown experimental factor could not be ruled out. HLA typing was unavailable for some donors at each locus, so association tests used only the typed subset. The classifier was reported to diagnose cytomegalovirus status with high specificity and sensitivity in both the original cohort and the validation cohort. A later analysis associated around 16,000 TCR beta sequences with specific HLA alleles at a false discovery rate of 0.05. In a later analysis, several top co-occurrence clusters were reported to appear linked to parvovirus B19, influenza, CMV and Epstein-Barr virus. The sequencing pipeline was judged likely to have produced a cluster of highly shared sequence variants as a technical artifact. Some IMGT-functional V segments, including TRBV6-2 and TRBV6-3, could not be told apart with the 87-base-pair reads, so those segments were excluded. Most TCR sequences were seen in very few donors, while some public TCRs were found in many individuals. The cohort was sequenced for TCR beta chains only, and without alpha or paired-chain data the features that could be detected were limited. In vitro tests confirmed that a few of the cytomegalovirus-associated TCR beta chains recognize cytomegalovirus antigens. A later analysis found that most CMV-associated TCR beta chains appeared HLA-restricted, with HLA associations seemingly driven largely by CMV exposure. It was suggested by the authors that the approach could potentially be generalized to other disease states and immunological phenotypes. A further reported finding was that TCR beta sequences accurately predicted the HLA-A and HLA-B alleles for most subjects in the first cohort. When HLA alleles, especially DR and DQ, strongly co-occurred, attributing TCR associations to individual alleles was difficult. Because counts were too low, about 18 rarely observed V segments, including chromosome 9 orphons, were left out of the earlier analysis of 500 to 750 of the donors. A later analysis found that TCR association rates varied across HLA loci, with DRB1 alleles showing the most associated TCRs and HLA-C alleles the fewest. In a later analysis, HLA-associated TCR beta chains were found to be more clonally expanded and to have lower generation probabilities than equally common non-associated chains. The study listed approximately 150 TCR beta chains as associated with cytomegalovirus. For the cohort, immune exposure information was limited to CMV serostatus. An association between a missense DCLRE1C variant and V-gene and J-gene trimming of TCR beta chains was found in a later genetic analysis and replicated in an independent cohort. A later genetic analysis reported fewer N-insertions in productive TCRs among donors in an Asian-associated ancestry cluster than the roughly 700-donor mean. In an earlier analysis of 500 to 650 of the donors, most TCR beta V segments appeared in productive rearrangements about 87% or about 30% of the time, broadly matching IMGT annotations.

The cohort was made up of hundreds of healthy bone marrow donors. At the time of sampling, all cohort members were nominally healthy, though unrecorded immune exposures were likely present. The donor was CMV seronegative and belonged to the group of several hundred seronegative cohort members. Each donor provided a peripheral blood sample, and peripheral blood mononuclear cells were used for TCR beta sequencing. Genomic DNA was extracted from the blood cell samples with the Qiagen DNeasy Blood Extraction Kit. CDR1 and CDR2 were assigned from the germline V gene as MDHEN and SYDVKM. The CDR3 goes from the cysteine to the phenylalanine over 14 residues. Only CDR3 DNA is held: 42 bases, read in frame from base 1. Germline trimming: 7 bases from V, 8 bases from J; junction bases outside gene matches: 6. As concerns this clone: What antigen it recognizes has not been identified. No base-level quality is on record; no much larger clone is a single base apart.

To prepare the library, the immunoSEQ multiplex PCR assay was applied. For the multiplex PCR, a mixture combining 60 forward primers for TCR Vbeta segments and 13 reverse primers for TCR Jbeta segments was used. A multiplex PCR assay on genomic DNA amplified the CDR3 region of rearranged TCR beta genes. The amplified TCR beta libraries were sequenced on the Illumina HiSeq System as 87-base-pair reads. Regarding the original processing steps: A later analysis tallied around 80 million unique TCR beta chains across the 700 or so repertoires, and around 12 million of those chains were shared by two or more donors. To remove PCR and sequencing errors, raw reads were error-corrected and collapsed into unique sequences using a nearest-neighbor algorithm that merged closely related sequences. CDR3 sequences were aligned to IMGT reference sequences to assign V, D and J gene segments. Each retained sequence needed at least a six-nucleotide match to both a V gene segment and a J gene segment. Rearrangements were called productive when the CDR3 lacked stop codons and stayed in frame with V and J; all others were non-productive. CDR3 was defined by IMGT convention, running from the second conserved V-encoded cysteine to the conserved J-encoded phenylalanine. In an earlier analysis of approximately 590 of the donors, sequences lacking an unambiguous match to a single V gene segment were excluded. An earlier analysis of several hundred of the donors called V segments functional above 56.7% productive rearrangements and segregating when the between-donor standard deviation exceeded 5%. A statistical classification framework was developed to diagnose cytomegalovirus status using the catalog of TCR beta chain sequences. A later analysis assigned V and J genes by comparing TCR nucleotide sequences with IMGT/GENE-DB human TR gene sequences. The TCRdist pipeline was used in a later analysis to assign CDR3 sequences and most-parsimonious VDJ recombination scenarios. In a later analysis, every TCR beta chain was defined by the combination of its CDR3 amino acid sequence and its V-gene family, and reads without a unique V-gene family were dropped. As a way to deal with suspected cross-contamination and a sequencing artifact, a later analysis dropped roughly 620 nucleotide sequences that were highly shared and had low generation probability. A later analysis calculated a clonal expansion index for each public chain from normalized within-repertoire ranks of inferred template counts. A later analysis computed generation probabilities with a VDJ recombination model fitted to out-of-frame rearrangements, and checked the results against IGoR. In a later analysis, TCR-TCR, TCR-HLA and TCR-CMV co-occurrence was scored with hypergeometric tests, and a repertoire-size bias correction was applied to TCR pairs. False discovery rates were estimated in a later analysis by permuting HLA or CMV assignments 20 times. In a later analysis, co-occurring TCRs were grouped with DBSCAN, and TCRdist sequence similarity was added when clustering was performed within HLA-allele-positive subsets. For co-occurrence clustering, repertoires with fewer than 30,000 or more than 120,000 public chains were excluded, along with about five repertoires with anomalous nucleotide sharing. As stored in TCRdb, this immuneACCESS dataset retains in-frame rearrangements with V and J assigned. A fraction of the clones does not appear; measured against another copy, unresolved V genes explain less than half of the discrepancy, and the remainder lacks a known reason. V, J and clone size were drawn from that table, and D and trimming were deduced from the DNA. For this sample there are around 150,000 clones; around 80% appear just once. Approximately 4.5% of the sample rests with the top ten.

Recombination linked TRBV28 to TRBJ2-3, with 13 bases in between that match TRBD2. What was sequenced was PBMCs. This clonotype was sampled from a man younger than 40 in good health and CMV-seronegative. This receptor has the CDR3 CASTGTSGTVTQYF. The DNA sequence is as follows: TGTGCCAGCACCGGGACTAGCGGGACGGTTACGCAGTATTTT.